This T cell receptor beta chain came from a study of T cell repertoires in cytomegalovirus infection. Whole-study findings and limits: Public TCR beta family frequency separated CMV-and-HLA carriers, including in an independent cohort. In two of eight donors, the top clonotype was HLA-C-restricted CMV-specific.

Each CDR3 protein gets one entry after TCRdb re-called the reads with MiXCR. In the table there are about 230,000 distinct CDR3 sequences, roughly 22% of which are singletons. This clonotype was observed a handful of times. Its antigen remains unidentified. CDR1 and CDR2 from the germline V gene are MNHEY and SVGAGI. This CDR3 has 14 residues. After removal of 8 bases from V and 5 bases from J, the junction contained 10 bases not matched to a gene. This clonotype was obtained from a human donor in good health (CMV status not recorded). Some clones in this sample may be carry-over from other donors' samples. The sample comprised CD8+ T cells from PBMCs. V and J are TRBV6-5 and TRBJ2-3; 7 nucleotides line up with TRBD1. CDR3 residues: CASHSGTALDTQYF. CDR3 coding DNA: TGTGCCAGCCATTCCGGGACAGCTTTAGATACGCAGTATTTT.